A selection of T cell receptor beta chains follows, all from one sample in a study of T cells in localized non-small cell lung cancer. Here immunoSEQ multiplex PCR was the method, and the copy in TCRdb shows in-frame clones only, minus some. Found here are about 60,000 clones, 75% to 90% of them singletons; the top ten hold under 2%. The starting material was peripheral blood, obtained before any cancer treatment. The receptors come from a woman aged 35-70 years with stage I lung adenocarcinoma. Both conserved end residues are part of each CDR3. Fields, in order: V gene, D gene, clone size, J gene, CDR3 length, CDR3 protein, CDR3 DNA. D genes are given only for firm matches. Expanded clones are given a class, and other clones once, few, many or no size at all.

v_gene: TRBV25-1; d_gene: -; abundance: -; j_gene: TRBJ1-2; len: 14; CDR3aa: CASSVRPDLYGYTF; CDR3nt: TGTGCCAGCAGTGTAAGGCCCGATCTCTATGGCTACACCTTC
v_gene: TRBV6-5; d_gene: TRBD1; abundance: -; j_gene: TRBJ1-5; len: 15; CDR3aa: CASSLTGISNQPQHF; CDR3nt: TGTGCCAGCAGTTTGACAGGGATTAGCAATCAGCCCCAGCATTTT
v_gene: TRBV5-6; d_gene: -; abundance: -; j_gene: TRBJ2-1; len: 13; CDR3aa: CASSLYGGYEQFF; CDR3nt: TGTGCCAGCAGCTTATACGGGGGCTATGAGCAGTTCTTC
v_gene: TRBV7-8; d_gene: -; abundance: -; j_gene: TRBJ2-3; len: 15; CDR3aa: CASSLAILRIDTQYF; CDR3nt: TGTGCCAGCAGCTTAGCGATACTCCGCATCGATACGCAGTATTTT
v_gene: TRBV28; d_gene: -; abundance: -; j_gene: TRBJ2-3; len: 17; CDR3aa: CASRSPGVLSSTDTQYF; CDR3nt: TGTGCCAGCAGGTCCCCGGGGGTTTTATCTAGCACAGATACGCAGTATTTT
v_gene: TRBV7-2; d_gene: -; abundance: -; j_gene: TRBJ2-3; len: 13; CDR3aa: CASSLFVSDTQYF; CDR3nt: TGTGCCAGCAGCTTATTTGTTTCTGATACGCAGTATTTT
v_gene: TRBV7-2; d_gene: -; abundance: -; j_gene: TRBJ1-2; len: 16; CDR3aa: CASSSEQGWRKRGYTF; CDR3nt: TGTGCCAGCAGCTCCGAACAGGGATGGAGGAAGCGTGGCTACACCTTC
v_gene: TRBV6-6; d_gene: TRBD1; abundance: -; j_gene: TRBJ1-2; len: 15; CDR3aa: CASSRTTGTNYGYTF; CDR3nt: TGTGCCAGCAGTCGGACGACAGGGACAAACTATGGCTACACCTTC
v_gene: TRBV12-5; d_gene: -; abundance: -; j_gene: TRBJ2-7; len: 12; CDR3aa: CASGLVRNEQYF; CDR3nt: TGTGCTAGTGGTTTGGTTCGGAACGAGCAGTACTTC
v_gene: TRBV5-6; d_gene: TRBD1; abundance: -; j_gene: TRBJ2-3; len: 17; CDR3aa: CASSLIPGQGVTDTQYF; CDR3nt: TGTGCCAGCAGCTTGATCCCGGGACAGGGCGTCACAGATACGCAGTATTTT
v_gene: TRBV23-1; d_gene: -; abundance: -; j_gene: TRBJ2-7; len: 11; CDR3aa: CASKRGYEQYF; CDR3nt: TGCGCCAGCAAAAGGGGATACGAGCAGTACTTC
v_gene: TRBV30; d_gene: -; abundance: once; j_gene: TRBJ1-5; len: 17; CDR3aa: CAWSSARETYSNQPQHF; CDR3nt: TGTGCCTGGAGTTCCGCCAGGGAGACTTATAGCAATCAGCCCCAGCATTTT
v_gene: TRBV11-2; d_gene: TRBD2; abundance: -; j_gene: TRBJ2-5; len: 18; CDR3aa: CASSLPGGAREGRETQYF; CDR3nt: TGTGCCAGCAGCTTACCGGGGGGAGCGCGGGAGGGAAGGGAGACCCAGTACTTC
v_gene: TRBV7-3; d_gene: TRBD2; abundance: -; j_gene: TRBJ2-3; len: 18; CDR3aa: CASSLGPSSGGASDTQYF; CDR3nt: TGTGCCAGCAGCTTAGGGCCCTCTAGCGGGGGGGCGTCAGATACGCAGTATTTT
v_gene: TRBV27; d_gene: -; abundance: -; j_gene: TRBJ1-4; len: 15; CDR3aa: CASSGVITSNEKLFF; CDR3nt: TGTGCCAGCAGTGGGGTGATAACATCGAATGAAAAACTGTTTTTT
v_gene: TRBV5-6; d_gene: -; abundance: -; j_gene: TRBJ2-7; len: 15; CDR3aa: CASSLGRGRSYEQYF; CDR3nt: TGTGCCAGCAGCTTGGGTAGGGGAAGATCGTACGAGCAGTACTTC
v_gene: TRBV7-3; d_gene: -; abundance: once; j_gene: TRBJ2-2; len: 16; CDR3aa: CASSLGTFANTGELFF; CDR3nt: TGTGCCAGCAGCCTGGGGACGTTCGCGAACACCGGGGAGCTGTTTTTT
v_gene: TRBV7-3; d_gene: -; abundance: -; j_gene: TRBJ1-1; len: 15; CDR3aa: CASSPSGGRDTEAFF; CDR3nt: TGTGCCAGCAGTCCGAGTGGAGGGCGGGACACTGAAGCTTTCTTT
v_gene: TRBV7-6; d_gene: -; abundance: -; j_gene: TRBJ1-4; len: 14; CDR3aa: CASSLQATNEKLFF; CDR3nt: TGTGCCAGCAGCCTGCAGGCAACTAATGAAAAACTGTTTTTT
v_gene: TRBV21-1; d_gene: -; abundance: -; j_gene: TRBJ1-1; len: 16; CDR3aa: CASSRIGYHISTEAFF; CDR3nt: TGTGCCAGCAGCAGGATCGGCTACCACATTTCCACTGAAGCTTTCTTT
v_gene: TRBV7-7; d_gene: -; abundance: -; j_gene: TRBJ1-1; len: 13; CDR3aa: CASSLDTGTEAFF; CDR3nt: TGTGCTAGCAGCTTAGATACAGGGACTGAAGCTTTCTTT
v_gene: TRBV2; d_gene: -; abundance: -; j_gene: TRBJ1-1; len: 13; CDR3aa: CASRETANTEAFF; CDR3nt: TGTGCCAGCAGAGAGACAGCGAACACTGAAGCTTTCTTT
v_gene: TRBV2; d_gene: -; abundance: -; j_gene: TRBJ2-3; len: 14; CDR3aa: CASSRLEGTDTQYF; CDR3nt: TGTGCCAGCAGTCGGCTGGAGGGCACAGATACGCAGTATTTT
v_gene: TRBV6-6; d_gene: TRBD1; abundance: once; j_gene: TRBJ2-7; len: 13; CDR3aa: CASSQGQHYEQYF; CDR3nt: TGTGCCAGCAGTCAGGGACAGCACTACGAGCAGTACTTC
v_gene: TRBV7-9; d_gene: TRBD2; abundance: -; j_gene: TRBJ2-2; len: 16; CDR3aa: CASSFLAGANTGELFF; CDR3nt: TGTGCCAGCAGCTTCCTAGCGGGCGCTAACACCGGGGAGCTGTTTTTT
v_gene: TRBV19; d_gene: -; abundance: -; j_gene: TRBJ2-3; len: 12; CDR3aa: CASSTVGATQYF; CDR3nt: TGTGCCAGTAGTACGGTCGGGGCAACGCAGTATTTT
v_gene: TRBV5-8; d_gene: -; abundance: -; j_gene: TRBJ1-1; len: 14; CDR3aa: CASSFTSGVTEAFF; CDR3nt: TGTGCCAGCAGCTTTACAAGTGGAGTCACTGAAGCTTTCTTT